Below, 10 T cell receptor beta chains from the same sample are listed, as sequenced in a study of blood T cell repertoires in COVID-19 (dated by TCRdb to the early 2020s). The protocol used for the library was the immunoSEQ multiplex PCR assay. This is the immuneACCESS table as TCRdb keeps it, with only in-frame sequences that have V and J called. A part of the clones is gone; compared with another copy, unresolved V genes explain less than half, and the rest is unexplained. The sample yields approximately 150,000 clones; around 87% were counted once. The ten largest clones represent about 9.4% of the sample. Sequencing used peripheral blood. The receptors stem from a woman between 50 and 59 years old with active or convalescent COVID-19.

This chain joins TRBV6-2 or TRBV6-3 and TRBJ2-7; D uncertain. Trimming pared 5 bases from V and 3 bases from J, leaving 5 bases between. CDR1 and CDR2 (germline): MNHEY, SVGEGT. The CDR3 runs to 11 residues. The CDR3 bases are TGTGCCAGCAGTCGGAGCTACGAGCAGTACTTC. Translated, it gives CASSRSYEQYF.

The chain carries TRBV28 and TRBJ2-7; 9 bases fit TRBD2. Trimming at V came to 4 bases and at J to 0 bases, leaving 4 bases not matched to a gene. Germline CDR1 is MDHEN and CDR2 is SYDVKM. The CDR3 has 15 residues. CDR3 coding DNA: TGTGCCAGCAGTTCTTATAGCGGGAGCTCCTACGAGCAGTACTTC. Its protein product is CASSSYSGSSYEQYF.

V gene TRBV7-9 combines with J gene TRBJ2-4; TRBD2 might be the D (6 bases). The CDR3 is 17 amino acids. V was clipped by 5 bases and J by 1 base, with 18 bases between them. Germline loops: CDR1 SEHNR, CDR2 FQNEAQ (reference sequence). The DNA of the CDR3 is TGTGCCAGCAGCCTCTCTGATGGAGGGTGGGCCAAAAACATTCAGTACTTC. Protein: CASSLSDGGWAKNIQYF.

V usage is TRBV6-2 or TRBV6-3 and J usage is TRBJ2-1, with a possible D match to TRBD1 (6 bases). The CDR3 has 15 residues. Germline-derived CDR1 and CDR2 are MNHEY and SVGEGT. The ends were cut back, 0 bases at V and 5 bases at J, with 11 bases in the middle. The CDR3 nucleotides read TGTGCCAGCAGTTACTCGACAGGTCCAAACAATGAGCAGTTCTTC. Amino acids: CASSYSTGPNNEQFF.

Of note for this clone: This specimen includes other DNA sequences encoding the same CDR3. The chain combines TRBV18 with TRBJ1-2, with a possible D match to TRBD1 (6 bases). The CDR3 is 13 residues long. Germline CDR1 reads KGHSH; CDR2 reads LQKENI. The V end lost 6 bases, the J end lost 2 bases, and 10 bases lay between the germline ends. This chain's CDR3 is CASSPTGNYGYTF. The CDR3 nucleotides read TGTGCCAGCTCCCCTACAGGGAACTATGGCTACACCTTC.

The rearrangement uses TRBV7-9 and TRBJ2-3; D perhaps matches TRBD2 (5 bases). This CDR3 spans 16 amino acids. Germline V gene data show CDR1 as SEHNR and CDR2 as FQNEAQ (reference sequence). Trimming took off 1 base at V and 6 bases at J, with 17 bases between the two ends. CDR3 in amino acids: CASSLDLWELRDTQYF. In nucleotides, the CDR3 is TGTGCCAGCAGCTTAGATTTATGGGAGTTACGCGATACGCAGTATTTT.

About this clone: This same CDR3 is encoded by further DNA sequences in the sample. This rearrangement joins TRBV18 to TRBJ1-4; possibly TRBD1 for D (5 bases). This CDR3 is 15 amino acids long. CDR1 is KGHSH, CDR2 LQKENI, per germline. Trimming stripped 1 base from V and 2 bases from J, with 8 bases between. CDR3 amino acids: CASSPREGTNEKLFF. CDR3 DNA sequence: TGTGCCAGCTCACCACGGGAGGGGACTAATGAAAAACTGTTTTTT.

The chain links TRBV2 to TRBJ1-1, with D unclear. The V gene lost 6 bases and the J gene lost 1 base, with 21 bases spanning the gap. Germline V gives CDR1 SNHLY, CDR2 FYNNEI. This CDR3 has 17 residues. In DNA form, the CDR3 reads TGTGCCAGCAGAGGATCCCGGGATAAGGCGGGGAACACTGAAGCTTTCTTT. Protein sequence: CASRGSRDKAGNTEAFF.

CDR3 residues: CASSVGGAGNSPLHF. The CDR3 coding sequence is TGTGCCAGCAGTGTCGGGGGGGCTGGTAATTCACCCCTCCACTTT. The V and J genes are TRBV2 and TRBJ1-6; D may be TRBD1 (6 bases). In germline, CDR1 is SNHLY, CDR2 FYNNEI. The CDR3 is made up of 15 amino acids. Trimming took 4 bases from V and 6 from J, leaving 13 bases between them.

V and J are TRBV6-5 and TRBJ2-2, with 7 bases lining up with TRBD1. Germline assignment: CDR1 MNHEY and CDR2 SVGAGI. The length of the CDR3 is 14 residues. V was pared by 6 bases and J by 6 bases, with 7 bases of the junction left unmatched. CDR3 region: CASRQTGWAGELFF. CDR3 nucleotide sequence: TGTGCCAGCAGGCAGACAGGGTGGGCCGGGGAGCTGTTTTTT.